The following is a TCR beta chain sequence with its context. Its antigen target is currently unknown. No much larger clone is present one base from it, and per-base qualities are unavailable. The data derive from a study of CD8 T cell repertoires and HIV-1 epitope variants (TCRdb year 2020). For the study in its entirety: Twenty-five peptides representing autologous and known Gag and Nef epitope variants were each used to stimulate T cells in separate culture wells. Using the EasySep Human T Cell Enrichment Kit, T cells were enriched and then co-cultured with an equal number of autologous T cell-negative cells acting as antigen-presenting cells. A 1M T cell aliquot was kept as an uncultured baseline condition, separate from the approximately 80 T cell cultures. The control conditions were a CMV, EBV and flu peptide pool, the Ebola AY9 epitope as a negative control, and a well with no peptide. Three Gag epitope families and Nef HW9 and YT9 were included among the tested epitopes. Running each culture condition in triplicate, except for one peptide done in duplicate, gave a total of 80 to 95 T cell cultures. For over nine days the cultures were kept in IMDM with gentamicin, and on days 3 and 7 half of the media was changed with IL-2, IL-7 and IL-15 added.

Sequencing of TCR beta CDR3 regions was done on the immunoSEQ platform at survey depth. The QIAamp DNA micro kit was used to extract genomic DNA from every cultured and uncultured CD8+ T cell population. The authors' analysis ran thus. Samples with under 5,000 productive reads were excluded, and this exclusion removed about 6.5% of the roughly 80 HIV peptide-stimulated cultures. Sequences were trimmed to CDR3 by a MANAFEST web app, and nonproductive sequences, CDR3s under 5 amino acids, and sequences not starting with C or ending with F/W were removed. For a clonotype to count as antigen-specific, the clonotype had to expand relative to the no-peptide control in at least 2 of 3 replicates at FDR 0.01, and only within one epitope family. A specific clonotype also had to show a frequency at least fivefold higher than in wells stimulated with peptides from other epitope families. In TCRdb, the immuneACCESS table is reduced to in-frame sequences with V and J assigned. These tables do not hold every clone; where another copy was compared, an unresolved V gene accounts for under half, and the others remain unexplained. Clone size and V and J calls were adopted from that table, with D and trimming inferred from the DNA. This sample has thousands of clones in its table, and around 66% of those were observed once. The ten most abundant clones make up roughly 40% of the sample.

From the cysteine up to the phenylalanine, the CDR3 has a length of 17 residues. This entry keeps only the CDR3 DNA: 51 bases, framed from base 1. The germline ends are 22 bases apart after V is trimmed by 4 bases and J by 5 bases. CDR1 and CDR2 are read off the germline V gene as SGHRS and YFSETQ. Broader findings and caveats from the paper: The assay identified only TCR beta chains and indicated proliferation in response to antigen, without indicating T cell function or cytokine profile. The Nef KF9 family was recognized by five clonotypes and the HW9 family by one, and no responses to the TAALDMSHF plasma variant were observed. The study identified roughly 9 antigen-specific TCR beta clonotypes, over 5 of which appeared to be cross-reactive for autologous or known escape epitope variants.

The EasySep Human CD8+ T Cell Enrichment Kit was used on day 10 to isolate CD8+ T cells from every culture. This sequence uses TRBV5-1 and TRBJ2-4, with the D call perhaps TRBD1 or TRBD2, each one matching 5 bases. The receptor was derived from a male donor with HIV. The specimen sequenced was cultured CD8+ T cells derived from PBMCs. The nucleotide sequence is given as TGCGCCAGCAGCGCTACCTCGGGGACGACGTTCCAAAACATTCAGTACTTC. This is translated as CASSATSGTTFQNIQYF.